This T cell receptor (beta chain) was obtained from a study of CD4 T cells in relation to SARS-CoV-2 and coronaviruses (dated by TCRdb to about 2021). Describing the broader study: The ViraFEST assay cultured PBMCs with antigen for nine to eleven days, then sequenced TCR beta CDR3s to find antigen-specific clonal expansions. Across all 12 patients in the convalescent cohort, the median age was 38.5 years, with a range of about 20 to 80 years. Of the approximately 12 convalescent patients, 8 were male and 4 were female, and two of the subjects were Hispanic. HLA restriction was mapped for shared crossreactive spike epitopes using patient-derived lymphoblastoid cell lines. The study assessed, at the TCR clonotype level, memory CD4+ T cell crossreactivity between SARS-CoV-2 and common cold coronavirus spike proteins. The Adaptive Biotechnologies TCR-sequencing kit was used for samples from a few pre-COVID donors and for the naive versus memory experiments, whereas the other data were Illumina-based. A different, Illumina-based TCR-beta assay was used to sequence expansion assays from other donors in the study.

DNA from CEF-cultured naive and memory CD4+ T cells underwent immunoSEQ TCR-beta sequencing at survey level. As for the original processing: Preprocessing removed nonproductive sequences and CDR3s not starting with C, not ending with F or W, or shorter than 7 amino acids. Antigen-specific clonotypes were called with the MANAFEST web app on the basis of expansion relative to the reference and to other culture wells. A clone counted as positive if significantly expanded in 2 of 3 replicate wells versus the reference culture at FDR below 0.05. A further requirement for positive clones was significant expansion compared with all other tandem wells, along with an odds ratio above 5. Cultured and uncultured naive and memory CD4+ repertoires were searched for CDR3s previously identified as spike- and CEF-reactive. CDR3 homology was measured as pairwise Levenshtein distance, computed with the stringdist R package after trimming three terminal residues from each end. TCRdb retrieved this table from immuneACCESS and kept in-frame rearrangements only. Not all clones are present; in checked studies, unresolved V genes account for under half, and no reason is known for the remainder. That table supplies the V and J calls and clone size; D and trimming were determined from the DNA. The sample table lists approximately 36,000 clones, around 77% of them with a count of one. The ten most abundant clones make up 20% of the sample.

On this clone: Its antigen is still unknown. No much larger clone is present one base from it, and per-base qualities are unavailable.

On the study overall, not on this receptor specifically: Because no donor provided both pre-pandemic and post-infection samples, tracing the source of pre-existing responses was limited. Significantly weaker SARS-CoV-2-driven expansion was shown by crossreactive clones than by monoreactive clones, consistent with antigenic imprinting. Naive versus memory sequencing indicated that memory recall responses, rather than primary responses primed during culture, are detected by the assay. Roughly 64% of donors had memory CD4+ clonotypes that crossrecognized SARS-CoV-2 and at least one common cold coronavirus spike. The study was constrained by small numbers of patients and of tested TCRs. Because the crossreactivity analysis focused on spike protein, crossreactivity against other viral proteins was not assessed.

Naive and memory CD4+ T cells were separated from cryopreserved PBMCs by CD4 enrichment followed by EasySep naive CD4+ T cell enrichment. For nine to ten days, some 95,000 sorted naive or memory CD4+ T cells were cultured together with CEF peptides and T cell-depleted PBMCs at a 1:1 ratio. In general, triplicate replicate wells were used for every peptide culture condition. Ficoll-Paque PLUS gradient centrifugation was used to isolate PBMCs from either whole blood or leukapheresis product. PBMCs were either used fresh in the expansion assay or cryopreserved at -140 degrees C. The QIAamp Micro DNA Kit was used to extract genomic DNA from the CD4+ T cells. V and J are trimmed by 2 bases and 4 bases, and the gene matches miss 9 bases of the junction. The CDR3, from cysteine to phenylalanine, totals 16 residues. Only CDR3 DNA remains: 48 bases, in frame from the first base. CDR1 and CDR2 (SGHTA, FQGTGA) derive from the germline V gene.

Sequenced input: memory CD4+ T cells from PBMCs, cultured in vitro. According to the study, the label for this sample's cell subset or site signals: memory (non-naive) CD4+ T cells. This TCR came from an adult with COVID-19. Recombination connected TRBV7-3 to TRBJ2-3; 7 of the junction bases match TRBD2. The sequenced DNA: TGTGCCAGCAGCTTACTATCGACGGGGGGTCCAGATACGCAGTATTTT. This gives the protein CASSLLSTGGPDTQYF.